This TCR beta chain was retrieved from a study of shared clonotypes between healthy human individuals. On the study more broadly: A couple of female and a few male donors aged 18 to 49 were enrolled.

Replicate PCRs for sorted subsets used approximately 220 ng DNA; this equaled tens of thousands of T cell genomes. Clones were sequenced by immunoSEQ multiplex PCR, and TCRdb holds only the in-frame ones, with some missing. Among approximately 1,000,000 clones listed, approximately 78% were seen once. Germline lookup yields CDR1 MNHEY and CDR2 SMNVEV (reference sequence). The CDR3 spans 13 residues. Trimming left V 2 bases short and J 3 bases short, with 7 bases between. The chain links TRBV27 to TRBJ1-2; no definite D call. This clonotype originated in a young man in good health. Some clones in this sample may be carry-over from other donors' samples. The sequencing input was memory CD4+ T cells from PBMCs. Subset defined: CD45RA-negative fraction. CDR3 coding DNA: TGTGCCAGCAGTTTAAAGCCTCACTATGGCTACACCTTC. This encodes CASSLKPHYGYTF.